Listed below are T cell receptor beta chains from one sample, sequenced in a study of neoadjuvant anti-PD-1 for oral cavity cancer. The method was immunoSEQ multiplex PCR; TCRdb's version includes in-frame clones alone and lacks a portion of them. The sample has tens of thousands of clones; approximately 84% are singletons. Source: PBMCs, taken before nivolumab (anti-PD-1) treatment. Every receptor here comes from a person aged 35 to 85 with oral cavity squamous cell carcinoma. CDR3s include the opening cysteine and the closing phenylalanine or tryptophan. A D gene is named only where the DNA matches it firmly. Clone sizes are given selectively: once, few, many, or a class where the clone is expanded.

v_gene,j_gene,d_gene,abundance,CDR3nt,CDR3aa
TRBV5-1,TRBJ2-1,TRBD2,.,TGCGCCAGCAGCGTAGGGGGACTAGCGGGCGCTTACAATGAGCAGTTCTTC,CASSVGGLAGAYNEQFF
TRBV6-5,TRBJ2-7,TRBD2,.,TGTGCCAGCAGTATCGCGGGAGATCCTAACGAGCAGTACTTC,CASSIAGDPNEQYF
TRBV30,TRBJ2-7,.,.,TGTGCCTGGAGTCGTGTAGGGAGCTACGAGCAGTACTTC,CAWSRVGSYEQYF
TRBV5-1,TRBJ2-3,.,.,TGCGCCAGCAGCCCCGGGCCGCCAGATACGCAGTATTTT,CASSPGPPDTQYF
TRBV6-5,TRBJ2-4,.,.,TGTGCCAGCAGTCCTACCGGGGGCGGGTTTCAGTACTTC,CASSPTGGGFQYF
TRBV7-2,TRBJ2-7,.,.,TGTGCCAGCAGCCAAATCCAAGTTGTAGAGCAGTACTTC,CASSQIQVVEQYF
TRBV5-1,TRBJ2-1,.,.,TGCGCCAGCAGCTTAGGGTGGAGGGGAGGTCCCTACAATGAGCAGTTCTTC,CASSLGWRGGPYNEQFF
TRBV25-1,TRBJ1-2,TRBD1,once,TGTGCCAGCAGTAGGCAGGGGGCTTGGTATGGCTACACCTTC,CASSRQGAWYGYTF
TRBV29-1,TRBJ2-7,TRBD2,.,TGCAGCGTTGTGTCTCCGGCGGGAGTAGACGAGCAGTACTTC,CSVVSPAGVDEQYF
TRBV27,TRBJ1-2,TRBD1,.,TGTGCCAGCAGCCTACAGGGGGCGCAGGGCTACACCTTC,CASSLQGAQGYTF
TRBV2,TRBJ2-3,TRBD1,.,TGTGCCAGCAGTCTGGACAGGGTAGCCACAGATACGCAGTATTTT,CASSLDRVATDTQYF
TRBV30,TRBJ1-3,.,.,TGTGCCTGGAGTGCCGGACAGCCCTACTCTGGAAACACCATATATTTT,CAWSAGQPYSGNTIYF
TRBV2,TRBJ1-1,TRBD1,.,TGTGCCAGCTTTCCGGGACAGGTTATATTGGTCGCTGAAGCTTTCTTT,CASFPGQVILVAEAFF
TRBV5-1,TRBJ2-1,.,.,TGCGCCAGCAGCTTGGACCAGGAATACAATGAGCAGTTCTTC,CASSLDQEYNEQFF
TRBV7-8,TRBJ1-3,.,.,TGTGCCAGCAGCCCGGACACTACCTCTGGAAACACCATATATTTT,CASSPDTTSGNTIYF
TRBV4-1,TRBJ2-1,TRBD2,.,TGCGCCAGCAGCCCTCACCTAGCGGGAGGGCCGGATGAGCAGTTCTTC,CASSPHLAGGPDEQFF
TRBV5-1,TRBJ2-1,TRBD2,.,TGCGCCAGCAGCATGGACATCGGACTAGCGGGACACAATGAGCAGTTCTTC,CASSMDIGLAGHNEQFF
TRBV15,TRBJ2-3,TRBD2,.,TGTGCCACCAGCAGAGATCCCAGCGGGAGGTCCACAGATACGCAGTATTTT,CATSRDPSGRSTDTQYF
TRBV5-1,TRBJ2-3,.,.,TGCGCCAGCAGTTTCACAGATACGCAGTATTTT,CASSFTDTQYF
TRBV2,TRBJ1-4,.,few,TGTGCCAGCAGTGATTTAGGGAGCGGTGGAGAAAAACTGTTTTTT,CASSDLGSGGEKLFF
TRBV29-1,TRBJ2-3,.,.,TGCAGCGTTGAAGGTGCAGATACGCAGTATTTT,CSVEGADTQYF
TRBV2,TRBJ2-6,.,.,TGTGCCAGCACCTGGGACCAAAGCTCTGGGGCCAACGTCCTGACTTTC,CASTWDQSSGANVLTF
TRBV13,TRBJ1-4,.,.,TGTGCCAGCAGCTCCGGGTGGGGTGGTAATGAAAAACTGTTTTTT,CASSSGWGGNEKLFF
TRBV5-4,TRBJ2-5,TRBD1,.,TGTGCCAGCAGCTCCACGGACAGGGTGGCAGAGACCCAGTACTTC,CASSSTDRVAETQYF
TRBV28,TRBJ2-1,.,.,TGTGCCAGCAGTTTCGGAGGGATTCCGGGGCAGTTCTTC,CASSFGGIPGQFF
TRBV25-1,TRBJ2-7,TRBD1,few,TGTGCCAGCAGTGAATCCCGACAGGGGCGCGTCCACGAGCAGTACTTC,CASSESRQGRVHEQYF
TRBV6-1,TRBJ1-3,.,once,TGTGCCAGCGGGCGGCGGGAAGCTGGAAACACCATATATTTT,CASGRREAGNTIYF
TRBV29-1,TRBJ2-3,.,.,TGCAGCGTTGAAGGTTGGGCAGATACGCAGTATTTT,CSVEGWADTQYF
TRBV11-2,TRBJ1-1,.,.,TGTGCCAGCAGCCCTTTAGCGGGGAACACTGAAGCTTTCTTT,CASSPLAGNTEAFF
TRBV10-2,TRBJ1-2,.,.,TGCGCCAGCAGTGGGGGACTGAACTATGGCTACACCTTC,CASSGGLNYGYTF
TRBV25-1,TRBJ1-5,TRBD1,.,TGTGCCAGCGGGGGACAGAGAAGGGCCCCACGGAGCAATCAGCCCCAGCATTTT,CASGGQRRAPRSNQPQHF
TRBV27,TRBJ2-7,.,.,TGTGCCAGCGCCTGGCGCGGGACGGACTTATACTTC,CASAWRGTDLYF
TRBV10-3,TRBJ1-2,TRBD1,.,TGTGCCATCAGTGAGTCGACTCGGCAGGGGGGCGGAGGGAGCTACACCTTC,CAISESTRQGGGGSYTF
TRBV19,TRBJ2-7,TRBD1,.,TGTGCCAGTAGTATAGGGGGACAGACCTACGAGCAGTACTTC,CASSIGGQTYEQYF
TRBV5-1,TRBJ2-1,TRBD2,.,TGCGCCAGCAGCTACCGTAGCGGGGGGTTTTACAATGAGCAGTTCTTC,CASSYRSGGFYNEQFF
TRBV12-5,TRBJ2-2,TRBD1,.,TGTGCTAGTGGTTTTAACAGGGGGTTCGGGAACACCGGGGAGCTGTTTTTT,CASGFNRGFGNTGELFF
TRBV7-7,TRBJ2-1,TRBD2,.,TGTGCTAGCAGCCCGGGGGTAGCGGGAAAGAATGAGCAGTTCTTC,CASSPGVAGKNEQFF
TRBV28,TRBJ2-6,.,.,TGTGCCAGCACCACGAGCTCTGGGGCCAACGTCCTGACTTTC,CASTTSSGANVLTF
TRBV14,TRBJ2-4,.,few,TGTGCCAGCAGCCTCGACAGGAAGGACATTCAGTACTTC,CASSLDRKDIQYF
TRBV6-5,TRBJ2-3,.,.,TGTGCCAGCAGTGTACAGTCGGGAGACACAGATACGCAGTATTTT,CASSVQSGDTDTQYF
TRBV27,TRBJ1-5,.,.,TGTGCCAGCAGTTTACAGGGCAGCAATCAGCCCCAGCATTTT,CASSLQGSNQPQHF
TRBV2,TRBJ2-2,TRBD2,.,TGTGCCAGCAGTGTGACTAGCGGCGGGGAGCTGTTTTTT,CASSVTSGGELFF
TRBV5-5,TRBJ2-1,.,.,TGTGCCAGCAGCCCAACCGTTATGATTCGTGAGCAGTTCTTC,CASSPTVMIREQFF
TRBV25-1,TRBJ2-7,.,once,TGTGCCAGCAGTGAAATGGGGGGACGGTACTTC,CASSEMGGRYF
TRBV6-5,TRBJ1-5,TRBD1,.,TGTGCCAGCAGTGACAGGGATCAGCCCCAGCATTTT,CASSDRDQPQHF
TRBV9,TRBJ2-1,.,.,TGTGCCAGCAGCGTAGACCCCACTTTTAACACCTACAATGAGCAGTTCTTC,CASSVDPTFNTYNEQFF
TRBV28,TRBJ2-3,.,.,TGTGCCAGCAGTTTTGGGGGAGTCACAGATACGCAGTATTTT,CASSFGGVTDTQYF
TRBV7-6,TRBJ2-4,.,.,TGTGCCAGCAGCCGCTTGGCCCGACAGGACGATGAGATGAACATTCAGTACTTC,CASSRLARQDDEMNIQYF
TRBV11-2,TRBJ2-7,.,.,TGTGCCAGCAGCTTAGATCCGAAGTCCTACGAGCAGTACTTC,CASSLDPKSYEQYF
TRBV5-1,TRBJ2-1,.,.,TGCGCCAGCAGCTTAGAGAGTGGGCCCAACTTTAATGAGCAGTTCTTC,CASSLESGPNFNEQFF
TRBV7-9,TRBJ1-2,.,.,TGTGCCAGCAGCTTAAGAGGCTACACCTTC,CASSLRGYTF
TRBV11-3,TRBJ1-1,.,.,TGTGCCAGCAGTGGACAGCCGAACACTGAAGCTTTCTTT,CASSGQPNTEAFF
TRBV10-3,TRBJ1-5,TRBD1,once,TGTGCCATCAGCCCCGGGACAGGGAATCAGCCCCAGCATTTT,CAISPGTGNQPQHF